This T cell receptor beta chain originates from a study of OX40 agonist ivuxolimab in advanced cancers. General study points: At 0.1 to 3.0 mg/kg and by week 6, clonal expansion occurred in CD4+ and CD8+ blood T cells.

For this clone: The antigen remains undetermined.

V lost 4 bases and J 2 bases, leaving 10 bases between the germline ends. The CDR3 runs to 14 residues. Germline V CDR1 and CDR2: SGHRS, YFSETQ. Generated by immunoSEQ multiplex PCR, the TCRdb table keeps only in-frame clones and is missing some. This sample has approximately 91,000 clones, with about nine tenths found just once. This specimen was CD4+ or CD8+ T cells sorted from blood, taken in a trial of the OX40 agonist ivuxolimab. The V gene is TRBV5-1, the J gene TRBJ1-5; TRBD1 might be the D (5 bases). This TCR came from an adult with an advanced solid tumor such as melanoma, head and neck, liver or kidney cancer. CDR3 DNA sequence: TGCGCCAGCAGCCCCGGGACTCGCAATCAGCCCCAGCATTTT. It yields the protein CASSPGTRNQPQHF.